One sample yielded the 32 T cell receptor beta chains listed below, sequenced in a study of glioma-infiltrating T cells (TCRdb year 2016). Reads for this sample came from an Illumina MiSeq. TCR alpha and beta CDR3 regions were amplified with the iRepertoire nested amplicon-rescue multiplex PCR (arm-PCR) platform from RNA. TCRdb applied fastp at Q25 and MiXCR to the public reads, then kept only in-frame beta chains. One record per CDR3 amino acid sequence lists the most common genes and DNA. The sample table lists around 390,000 distinct CDR3 sequences, roughly two fifths of them with a count of one. Around 12% of the sample goes to the ten largest clones. Sample: glioma tissue, nonneoplastic brain tissue, or PBMCs (not recorded which). All receptors derive from a human donor with low-grade glioma or glioblastoma, undergoing nonglioma brain surgery, or in good health (not recorded which).

Ten or more counts support this clonotype. The chain has TRBV5-4 and TRBJ1-1; tentatively, D is TRBD1 (5 bases). Trimming left V 4 bases short and J 4 bases short, with 14 bases between. Germline CDR1 is SGHNT and CDR2 is YYREEE (reference sequence). CDR3 length equals 14 residues. The CDR3 sequence: CASSPRGIGTEAFF. CDR3 DNA sequence: TGTGCCAGCAGCCCCCGGGGCATCGGCACTGAAGCTTTCTTT.

Remarks on this clonotype: This may be a read error: a much more frequent sequence differs by one nucleotide. A read error is likely, as this CDR3 ends without the conserved phenylalanine or tryptophan. The chain carries TRBV6-1 and TRBJ2-5, with 8 positions matching TRBD1. CDR3 length equals 15 residues. V lost 8 bases to trimming and J lost 7 bases; unmatched junction nucleotides: 15. The V gene's germline CDR1 is MNHNS and CDR2 SASEGT. CDR3 amino acids: CASQLTGVPPRTQYL. The CDR3 region has the DNA TGTGCCAGCCAACTGACAGGGGTCCCACCACGGACCCAGTACCTC.

This clonotype was counted a few times. The J gene is TRBJ2-5, the V gene TRBV15, with 9 bases fitting TRBD2. The ends lost 5 bases at V and 2 bases at J; junction bases unmatched: 9. This CDR3 has 16 residues. Germline-derived CDR1 and CDR2 are LNHNV and YYDKDF (reference sequence). The CDR3 region has the DNA TGTGCCACCAGCCCCGGAGCGGCGGGAGGGCAAGAGACCCAGTACTTC. Translating gives CATSPGAAGGQETQYF.

This clonotype was counted a few times. This chain joins TRBV7-2 and TRBJ2-3; 9 nucleotides match TRBD1. V shed 4 bases, J shed 0 bases, and the junction held 14 bases outside the gene matches. The CDR3 is 19 amino acids. Per germline, CDR1 SGHTA and CDR2 FQGNSA. CDR3 DNA sequence: TGTGCCAGCAGCTCCTACCTAGGGACAGGGAGGGCAAGCACAGATACGCAGTATTTT. Translation gives CASSSYLGTGRASTDTQYF. Full variable domain (remainder filled in from reference TRBV7-2 and TRBJ2-3): GAGVSQSPSNKVTEKGKDVELRCDPISGHTALYWYRQSLGQGLEFLIYFQGNSAPDKSGLPSDRFSAERTGGSVSTLTIQRTQQEDSAVYLCASSSYLGTGRASTDTQYFGPGTRLTVL.

This clonotype was observed a handful of times. The chain combines TRBV4-1 with TRBJ1-2; D is uncertain. V lost 1 base and J 8 bases, leaving 17 bases between the germline ends. The CDR3 spans 15 residues. Germline V gene lookup returns CDR1 MGHRA and CDR2 YSYEKL. The CDR3, as DNA: TGCGCCAGCAGCCAAGTTGTACGACGTCCGGAGGGCTACACCTTC. Its translation is CASSQVVRRPEGYTF.

This clonotype was counted ten times or more. The J gene is TRBJ1-5, the V gene TRBV27; D is uncertain. Trimming took 2 bases from V and 2 from J, leaving 13 bases between them. CDR3 length: 16 residues. From germline, CDR1 is MNHEY and CDR2 SMNVEV (reference sequence). The CDR3 sequence is CASSLKLPAGNQPQHF. CDR3 DNA: TGTGCCAGCAGTTTAAAACTCCCCGCTGGCAATCAGCCCCAGCATTTT.

About this clonotype itself: This may be a read error: a much more frequent sequence differs by one nucleotide. The chain employs TRBV20-1 and TRBJ2-5, with 8 nucleotides matching TRBD2. The assigned J gene may be wrong: the sequence end matches TRBJ2-1 better. Germline V gene sequence: CDR1 DFQATT, CDR2 SNEGSKA (reference sequence). This CDR3 contains 12 residues. In DNA, the CDR3 is TGCAGTGATGCCGGGGGGGGGGGTGAGCAGTTCTTC. This translates into CSDAGGGGEQFF.

This clonotype was found many times. The chain is built from TRBV6-1 and TRBJ2-7, with TRBD2 matching over 9 bases. The V gene's germline CDR1 is MNHNS and CDR2 SASEGT. J was trimmed by 6 bases and V by 10 bases; bases with no gene match: 7. CDR3 length equals 12 residues. This chain's CDR3 is CATIAGVGEQYF. CDR3 DNA: TGTGCCACAATAGCGGGAGTTGGCGAGCAGTACTTC.

The chain carries TRBV2 and TRBJ1-1; D gene uncertain. The CDR3 covers 14 residues. The V end was cut by 4 bases, the J end by 4 bases, with 13 bases between. CDR1 is SNHLY, CDR2 FYNNEI, per germline. The CDR3, as DNA: TGTGCCAGCAGTGTTCAGGTGGCGAGCACTGAAGCTTTCTTT. Translation: CASSVQVASTEAFF.

This clonotype appeared a few times. This sequence joins TRBV7-2 and TRBJ2-3, with D possibly matching TRBD2 (6 bases). The CDR3 runs to 16 residues. The V gene's germline CDR1 is SGHTA and CDR2 FQGNSA. V lost 5 bases, J lost 1 base, and 16 bases lay in between. CDR3 residues: CASSPPRASGTDTQYF. The CDR3 DNA sequence: TGTGCCAGCAGCCCACCACGTGCTAGCGGCACAGATACGCAGTATTTT.

This chain uses TRBV19 with TRBJ2-5; 7 bases map to TRBD2. CDR1 is LNHDA, CDR2 SQIVND, per germline (reference sequence). V dropped 3 bases and J dropped 5; count of bases not matched to a gene: 6. This CDR3 comprises 14 residues. CDR3 protein: CASSIGRREETQYF. CDR3 coding DNA: TGTGCCAGTAGTATCGGCAGGCGGGAGGAGACCCAGTACTTC.

This clonotype was observed a handful of times. The chain has TRBV20-1 and TRBJ2-2; TRBD1 is a possible D gene (6 bases). The V end was cut by 0 bases, the J end by 3 bases, with 8 bases between. The CDR3 is 14 residues long. Germline assignment: CDR1 DFQATT and CDR2 SNEGSKA (reference sequence). CDR3 DNA sequence: TGCAGTGCTAGAGATGGACAGTACACCGGGGAGCTGTTTTTT. Its protein is CSARDGQYTGELFF.

This clonotype has a handful of counts. The rearrangement links TRBV29-1 to TRBJ2-3; 8 positions agree with TRBD2. Germline V gene data show CDR1 as SQVTM and CDR2 as ANQGSEA. Losses at the gene ends were 6 bases for V and 2 bases for J; bases not matched to a gene: 4. This CDR3 has 13 amino acids. The CDR3 region has the DNA TGCAGCGTACTAGCGGCCCTCACAGATACGCAGTATTTT. Its protein product is CSVLAALTDTQYF.

The chain joins TRBV6-1 to TRBJ1-4; a possible D gene is TRBD1 (5 bases). CDR1 and CDR2 (germline): MNHNS, SASEGT. This CDR3 comprises 17 residues. The V and J ends lost 6 bases and 1 base respectively, with 18 bases between them. As DNA, the CDR3 is TGTGCCAGCAGCGCCGTGGGACCGAGCCTAACTAATGAAAAACTGTTTTTT. This codes for CASSAVGPSLTNEKLFF.

This sequence joins TRBV7-2 and TRBJ2-7; the D is unclear. The CDR3 contains 15 residues. V lost 5 bases and J lost 2, with 16 bases in between. CDR1 SGHTA and CDR2 FQGNSA come from the germline V gene. The CDR3 sequence is CASSRTRSITYEQYF. The CDR3 DNA reads as TGTGCCAGCAGCAGAACACGATCTATTACCTACGAGCAGTACTTC. The whole variable domain, filled in from reference TRBV7-2 and TRBJ2-7, reads GAGVSQSPSNKVTEKGKDVELRCDPISGHTALYWYRQSLGQGLEFLIYFQGNSAPDKSGLPSDRFSAERTGGSVSTLTIQRTQQEDSAVYLCASSRTRSITYEQYFGPGTRLTVT.

This clonotype was found many times. V usage is TRBV4-2 and J usage is TRBJ2-2; D ambiguous. The V end was cut by 3 bases, the J end by 5 bases, with 10 bases between. CDR1 and CDR2 from the germline V gene are LGHNA and YNFKEQ. This CDR3 is 14 amino acids long. The CDR3 region has the DNA TGTGCCAGCAGCCATAGGGCCCCGACCGGGGAGCTGTTTTTT. This translates into CASSHRAPTGELFF.

Concerning this clonotype: One base away lies a much larger clone, so this may be a sequencing read error. This sequence joins TRBV20-1 and TRBJ1-1; weak D call: TRBD1 (5 bases). Germline V gene data show CDR1 as DFQATT and CDR2 as SNEGSKA (reference sequence). This CDR3 has 13 amino acids. CDR3 protein: CSARVGEDTVAFF. In DNA, the CDR3 is TGCAGTGCTAGAGTAGGGGAGGACACTGTAGCTTTCTTT.

Points on this clonotype: A read error is possible here, since a much larger clone lies one base away. The chain has TRBV15 and TRBJ1-2; D is undetermined. Germline V gene lookup returns CDR1 LNHNV and CDR2 YYDKDF (reference sequence). The CDR3 runs 16 residues. The V gene lost 5 bases and the J gene lost 2 bases, with 18 bases spanning the gap. The DNA for the CDR3 is TGTGCCACCAGCCCATACCCCTGGGTTGGGAACTATGGCTACACCTTC. It translates to CATSPYPWVGNYGYTF.

This clonotype was counted at least ten times. The chain carries TRBV27 and TRBJ2-7, with TRBD2 matching over 8 bases. V was clipped by 5 bases and J by 2 bases; unmatched bases: 5. Germline CDR1 and CDR2: MNHEY and SMNVEV (reference sequence). The CDR3 is made up of 14 amino acids. The CDR3 sequence: CASSVAGTTYEQYF. The CDR3, as DNA: TGTGCCAGCAGTGTAGCGGGGACCACCTACGAGCAGTACTTC.

The rearrangement joins TRBV4-3 to TRBJ2-1; D not resolved. CDR3 size: 12 residues. The germline gives CDR1 LGHNA, CDR2 YSLEER. V lost 0 bases to trimming and J lost 13 bases, with 10 bases between them. CDR3 in DNA: TGCGCCAGCAGCCAAGATCTGGGTGATCAGTTCTTC. Residues: CASSQDLGDQFF.

About this clonotype itself: Being one base from a much bigger clone, this may be a read error. The chain is built from TRBV6-2 or TRBV6-3 and TRBJ2-7; D is possibly TRBD1 (5 bases). The germline V gene has CDR1 MNHEY and CDR2 SVGEGT. The CDR3 loop spans 16 amino acids. Trimming took 8 bases from V and 2 from J, leaving 22 bases between them. CDR3 DNA sequence: TGTGCCAGCCGTTCTTTATTTGAACAGGCCCCCTACGAGCAGTACTTC. Translated: CASRSLFEQAPYEQYF.

In the case of this clonotype: It may be a read error: a sequence one base away is much more abundant. This sequence joins TRBV25-1 and TRBJ2-2, with D tentatively TRBD2 (6 bases). This CDR3 region has 15 residues. Per the germline V gene, CDR1 is MGHDK and CDR2 is SYGVNS. Trimming pared 4 bases from V and 0 bases from J, leaving 9 bases between. DNA of the CDR3: TGTGCCAGCAGTGCTAGCGCTTCGAACACCGGGGAGCTGTTTTTT. Its protein product is CASSASASNTGELFF. Supplemented by reference TRBV25-1 and TRBJ2-2, the full variable domain reads EADIYQTPRYLVIGTGKKITLECSQTMGHDKMYWYQQDPGMELHLIHYSYGVNSTEKGDLSSESTVSRIRTEHFPLTLESARPSHTSQYLCASSASASNTGELFFGEGSRLTVL.

J is TRBJ2-2 and V is TRBV19; D unclear. Per germline, CDR1 LNHDA and CDR2 SQIVND (reference sequence). The CDR3 has 14 amino acids. Deletions cut 5 bases from V and 0 bases from J, with 7 bases between. The CDR3 bases are TGTGCCAGTAGTCCCGTCGCGAACACCGGGGAGCTGTTTTTT. It yields the protein CASSPVANTGELFF.

The V call is TRBV6-5, the J call TRBJ2-7; TRBD1 matches at 12 bases. After removal of 4 bases from V and 5 bases from J, the junction contained 9 bases not matched to a gene. Germline lookup yields CDR1 MNHEY and CDR2 SVGAGI. The CDR3 extends over 16 amino acids. CDR3 sequence: CASSFLTGTGGDEQYF. CDR3 nucleotides: TGTGCCAGCAGTTTCCTGACCGGGACAGGGGGCGACGAGCAGTACTTC.

This clonotype was detected a few times. The V and J genes are TRBV19 and TRBJ1-1, with D hard to call. This CDR3 is 12 amino acids long. Germline lookup yields CDR1 LNHDA and CDR2 SQIVND (reference sequence). V lost 7 bases to trimming and J lost 1 base, with 7 bases between them. The CDR3 protein is CASTRGNTEAFF. The DNA for the CDR3 is TGTGCCAGTACAAGAGGGAACACTGAAGCTTTCTTT.

V usage is TRBV4-3 and J usage is TRBJ2-2; 7 nucleotides agree with TRBD1. After removal of 0 bases from V and 0 bases from J, the junction contained 1 base not matched to a gene. The CDR3 has 16 residues. CDR1 and CDR2 from the germline V gene are LGHNA and YSLEER. The CDR3 coding sequence is TGCGCCAGCAGCCAAGATGGACAGGCGAACACCGGGGAGCTGTTTTTT. Translated, it gives CASSQDGQANTGELFF.

This clonotype has a handful of counts. The J gene is TRBJ1-2, the V gene TRBV7-2; D is perhaps TRBD1 (5 bases). The ends were cut back, 1 base at V and 3 bases at J, with 6 bases in the middle. The CDR3 consists of 13 residues. Germline loops: CDR1 SGHTA, CDR2 FQGNSA. In DNA form, the CDR3 reads TGTGCCAGCAGCTTAGTGGGGGACTATGGCTACACCTTC. Its protein product is CASSLVGDYGYTF.

A note on this clonotype: At one end, the junction sequence differs from germline, possibly due to a read error. V is TRBV4-2 and J is TRBJ2-7; D gene unclear. CDR1 is LGHNA, CDR2 YNFKEQ, per germline. This CDR3 has 13 amino acids. CDR3 DNA: TGTGCCAGCAGGCAAGGATCAACCTACGAGCAGTACTTC. This sequence encodes CASRQGSTYEQYF.

This clonotype was recorded at least ten times. The gene calls are TRBV27 and TRBJ2-1; no clear D gene. This CDR3 comprises 15 residues. The V end was cut by 1 base, the J end by 0 bases, with 7 bases between. The germline gives CDR1 MNHEY, CDR2 SMNVEV (reference sequence). This CDR3 is CASSLYKSSYNEQFF. DNA for the CDR3: TGTGCCAGCAGTTTATATAAGAGCTCCTACAATGAGCAGTTCTTC.

J is TRBJ1-3 and V is TRBV7-8; the D is unclear. The germline CDR1 and CDR2 sequences are SGHVS and FQNEAQ. There are 13 residues in the CDR3. V was trimmed by 6 bases and J by 3 bases, leaving 9 bases between them. The CDR3 coding sequence is TGTGCCAGCAGTCCGGACGTTGGAAACACCATATATTTT. Amino acid sequence: CASSPDVGNTIYF.

This clonotype was seen a handful of times. The J gene is TRBJ2-2, the V gene TRBV6-1; D is possibly TRBD1 (6 bases). This CDR3 region has 14 residues. The V and J ends lost 6 bases and 1 base respectively, with 9 bases between them. Germline V gene data show CDR1 as MNHNS and CDR2 as SASEGT. The CDR3: CASSKGQNTGELFF. CDR3 bases: TGTGCCAGCAGCAAGGGACAGAACACCGGGGAGCTGTTTTTT.

As to this clonotype: A read error may explain this, as a much larger clone is one base away. The J gene is TRBJ2-3, the V gene TRBV6-6; possibly TRBD1 for D (5 bases). The CDR3 loop spans 14 amino acids. From germline, CDR1 is MNHNY and CDR2 SVGAGI (reference sequence). CDR3 residues: CASRLEFSTGTQYF. CDR3 bases: TGTGCCAGCAGACTGGAATTTAGCACAGGTACGCAGTATTTT.